This is a list of T cell receptor beta chains from one sample in a study of human T cells and chemical hapten exposure. Each CDR3 protein is one row after TCRdb ran MiXCR on the 5' RACE reads. Of more than 75,000 distinct CDR3 sequences in the sample, around 15% were seen once. These receptor sequences come from a female donor in good health. Both conserved end residues are part of each CDR3. The D gene is left open where the match is weak. A row's size may be missing; if present it is once, few, many or a size class.

j_call | clone_size | v_call | d_call | cdr3_nt | cdr3_aa
TRBJ2-3 | NA | TRBV9 | TRBD2 | TGTGCCAGCAGCGGATTAGCGGGGGCTGTGGGAGATACGCAGTATTTT | CASSGLAGAVGDTQYF
TRBJ2-2 | few | TRBV19 | NA | TGTGCCAGTAGTATTGACGGGGGTAGGAACAGATACGAAACTGTGGTTTTT | CASSIDGGRNRYETVVF
TRBJ2-2 | once | TRBV30 | NA | TGTGCCTGGAGTGTTGAGGGGAACACCGGGGAGCTGTTTTTT | CAWSVEGNTGELFF
TRBJ1-1 | NA | TRBV27 | NA | TGTGCCAGCAGTTTCATGAACACTGAAGCTTTCTTT | CASSFMNTEAFF
TRBJ1-1 | NA | TRBV29-1 | NA | TGCAGCGCTTCAGTGAACACTGAAGCTTTCTTT | CSASVNTEAFF
TRBJ2-5 | few | TRBV28 | TRBD1 | TGTGCCAGCAGTCCAACAGGGGTGGAGACCCAGTACTTC | CASSPTGVETQYF
TRBJ2-3 | many | TRBV30 | TRBD2 | TGTGCCTGGAGTGTAATTCCTAGCGGGGGAGGGACAGATACGCAGTATTTT | CAWSVIPSGGGTDTQYF
TRBJ2-3 | few | TRBV3-1 | NA | TGTGCCAGCAGCCAGGGGGGGGGGCAGGCAGATACGCAGTATTTT | CASSQGGGQADTQYF
TRBJ2-3 | NA | TRBV4-1 | TRBD2 | TGCGCCAGCAGCCAAGATGTGCGGGAGGTGAGAGATACGCAGTATTTT | CASSQDVREVRDTQYF
TRBJ1-1 | NA | TRBV6-5 | NA | TGTGCCAGCAGTTACTCCGGGGTCAGGGACACTGAAGCTTTCTTT | CASSYSGVRDTEAFF
TRBJ2-5 | few | TRBV5-1 | NA | TGCGCCAGCAGCTTGGCTGGCAGTTCAGAGACCCAGTACTTC | CASSLAGSSETQYF
TRBJ1-3 | NA | TRBV20-1 | NA | TGCAGTGCTAGAGATCCTCTTGGCTCTGGAAACACCATATATTTT | CSARDPLGSGNTIYF
TRBJ1-2 | NA | TRBV12-3/TRBV12-4 | TRBD1 | TGTGCCAGCAGCCCTGGGTACAGGGGGCTTAACTATGGCTACACCTTC | CASSPGYRGLNYGYTF
TRBJ2-1 | NA | TRBV24-1 | TRBD1 | TGTGCCACCAGTGATCGTACAGGGGGCTCAGGAGGGATCTACAATGAGCAGTTCTTC | CATSDRTGGSGGIYNEQFF
TRBJ1-5 | few | TRBV7-2 | TRBD1 | TGTGCCAGCAGCTTTGGAGGGGGCGGTCAGCCCCAGCATTTT | CASSFGGGGQPQHF
TRBJ1-2 | few | TRBV29-1 | TRBD1 | TGCCAGGGGGGCAGTGGCGGCTATGGCTACACCTTC | CQGGSGGYGYTF
TRBJ1-6 | few | TRBV5-6 | NA | TGTGCCAGCAGCCGAAATTCACCCCTCCACTTT | CASSRNSPLHF
TRBJ2-1 | NA | TRBV2 | NA | TGTGCCAGCAGTGTTCAGGGTCCCAGCTACAATGAGCAGTTCTTC | CASSVQGPSYNEQFF
TRBJ1-2 | few | TRBV11-2 | NA | TGTGCCAGCAGACCAGTGGGGGCAGCAAGGAGAGCTAACTATGGCTACACCTTC | CASRPVGAARRANYGYTF
TRBJ1-2 | many | TRBV29-1 | NA | TGCAGCGTTGAAGATCGGGTAAACGGCTACACCTTC | CSVEDRVNGYTF
TRBJ2-1 | NA | TRBV12-3/TRBV12-4 | NA | TGTGCCAGCAGTTCCCCCTTGGGGGGAAAGAATGAGCAGTTCTTC | CASSSPLGGKNEQFF
TRBJ1-4 | many | TRBV12-3/TRBV12-4 | NA | TGTGCCAGCACCCTAGGCGTAGGTGAAAAACTGTTTTTT | CASTLGVGEKLFF
TRBJ2-1 | NA | TRBV20-1 | TRBD1 | TGCAGTGCGATCAGGGGGTACAATGAGCAGTTCTTC | CSAIRGYNEQFF
TRBJ2-1 | NA | TRBV29-1 | NA | TGCAGCTTCCGGGACCCCTGGGTCAGAAATGAGCAGTTCTTC | CSFRDPWVRNEQFF
TRBJ2-5 | few | TRBV20-1 | NA | TGCAGTGCTCCTCGCGACTCTTTTGAGGAGACCCAGTACTTC | CSAPRDSFEETQYF
TRBJ1-1 | NA | TRBV7-8 | NA | TGTGCCAGCAGCTTAGCCCCGGCGGGGACTGAAGCTTTCTTT | CASSLAPAGTEAFF
TRBJ2-1 | few | TRBV7-2 | NA | TGTGCCAGCAGCTTTCAGCGGAACTACAATGAGCAGTTCTTC | CASSFQRNYNEQFF
TRBJ2-2 | few | TRBV6-5 | NA | TGTGCCAGCACATCCTCTGGAGGGAGGACCGGGGAGCTGTTTTTT | CASTSSGGRTGELFF
TRBJ1-1 | few | TRBV6-6 | TRBD1 | TGTGCCAGCAGTTCTCGTGGACAGGGGGACACTGAAGCTTTCTTT | CASSSRGQGDTEAFF
TRBJ1-2 | NA | TRBV15 | NA | TGTGCCACCAGCAGAGGAGGGCAGGGCGTAGGGGGCTACACCTTC | CATSRGGQGVGGYTF
TRBJ2-1 | NA | TRBV9 | NA | TGTGCCAGCAGCGTAGCCCCCCAACTAGGGCCGGTGGATGAGCAGTTCTTC | CASSVAPQLGPVDEQFF
TRBJ2-7 | few | TRBV29-1 | TRBD2 | TGCAGCGTTCGGACTAGCGGGAGGGAGCAGTACTTC | CSVRTSGREQYF
TRBJ2-1 | NA | TRBV7-7 | NA | TGTGCTAGCAGCTCCGGGATTCACAATGAGCAGTTCTTC | CASSSGIHNEQFF
TRBJ2-4 | NA | TRBV23-1 | TRBD1 | TGCGCCAGCATGCACCCAGCAGTCAATCGGATAAGGGGGCGGCTGAACATTCAGTACTTC | CASMHPAVNRIRGRLNIQYF
TRBJ2-1 | few | TRBV20-1 | NA | TGCAGTGCTAGTTCCCAGAGCTCCTACAATGAGCAGTTCTTC | CSASSQSSYNEQFF
TRBJ1-1 | NA | TRBV30 | NA | TGTGCCATAGGGCGCGGAACCTCGAACACTGAAGCTTTCTTT | CAIGRGTSNTEAFF
TRBJ1-2 | few | TRBV10-1 | TRBD1 | TGCGCCAGCAGGGGACAGGGAACGAACTATGGCTACACCTTC | CASRGQGTNYGYTF
TRBJ1-3 | NA | TRBV20-1 | TRBD1 | TGCAGTGCCAGCCCAGGGGGTCCTGGAAACACCATATATTTT | CSASPGGPGNTIYF
TRBJ1-5 | few | TRBV7-2 | NA | TGTGCCAGCAGCTTAGAGTCGGGGGATCAGCCCCAGCATTTT | CASSLESGDQPQHF
TRBJ2-7 | few | TRBV7-2 | NA | TGTGCCAGCAGCTTAGTCAAAAACTTCGGACTCGTCGACGAGCAGTACTTC | CASSLVKNFGLVDEQYF
TRBJ2-7 | many | TRBV18 | NA | TGTGCCAGCTCACAAGAGACAAGCTCCTACGAGCAGTACTTC | CASSQETSSYEQYF
TRBJ1-2 | NA | TRBV3-1 | NA | TGTGCCAGCAGCCAAGGCAAGAGATATGGCTACACCTTC | CASSQGKRYGYTF
TRBJ1-6 | few | TRBV5-1 | NA | TGCGCCAGCAGCTTGGGGGACTATAATAATTCACCCCTCCACTTT | CASSLGDYNNSPLHF
TRBJ2-7 | NA | TRBV5-4 | NA | TGTGCCAGCAGCTTGGAGCCAGGAAGCGAGCAGTACTTC | CASSLEPGSEQYF
TRBJ2-3 | NA | TRBV24-1 | NA | TGTGCCACCAGTGGCTCAGACCAGGGTATACCAGATACGCAGTATTTT | CATSGSDQGIPDTQYF
TRBJ1-5 | medium-sized | TRBV7-2 | NA | TGTGCCAGCAGCTACCTTGATCAGCCCCAGCATTTT | CASSYLDQPQHF
TRBJ2-3 | NA | TRBV20-1 | NA | TGCAGTGCTAGTGCCACCCGAATGGGTACAGATACGCAGTATTTT | CSASATRMGTDTQYF
TRBJ1-5 | few | TRBV2 | NA | TGTGCCAGCACCCAAAACGGGGGGAGTAATCAGCCCCAGCATTTT | CASTQNGGSNQPQHF
TRBJ2-3 | few | TRBV4-1 | TRBD2 | TGCGCCAGCAGCCAACCATTAGCAGCGGGGGGCACAGATACGCAGTATTTT | CASSQPLAAGGTDTQYF